A single sample gave rise to the 25 T cell receptor beta chains below, sequenced in a study of T cells expressing NK-cell markers. TCRdb derives one entry per CDR3 protein from the 5' RACE reads, leaving out DNA. In all, the sample yields 300,000 to 500,000 distinct CDR3 sequences. The source material was blood T cells: a sorted CD56 or NKG2C T cell subset, CD4+ or CD8+ T cells, or bulk PBMC T cells (not recorded which). The receptors shown here come from a woman between 50 and 59 years old in good health.

The rearrangement uses TRBV18 and TRBJ2-3; no DNA is available, so the TRBD1 call from TCRdb remains unchecked. Germline loops: CDR1 KGHSH, CDR2 LQKENI. The CDR3 contains 14 residues. CDR3 protein: CASSQRLGADTQYF.

The chain has TRBV3-1 and TRBJ2-7; TCRdb outputs TRBD1, but without DNA this stays unchecked. The CDR3 runs 15 residues. CDR1 LGHDT and CDR2 YNNKEL come from the germline V gene (reference sequence). The chain's CDR3 is CASSYRQGLSYEQYF.

The chain is built from TRBV11-3 and TRBJ2-1; there is no DNA to check the TCRdb D call of TRBD1. This CDR3 region has 17 residues. In germline, CDR1 is SGHNT, CDR2 YENEEA. This CDR3 is CASSLEFGAGSHNEQFF. The full variable domain, rest sourced from reference TRBV11-3 and TRBJ2-1, is EAGVVQSPRYKIIEKKQPVAFWCNPISGHNTLYWYLQNLGQGPELLIRYENEEAVDDSQLPKDRFSAERLKGVDSTLKIQPAELGDSAVYLCASSLEFGAGSHNEQFFGPGTRLTVL.

This chain uses TRBV6-6 with TRBJ2-4; TCRdb's D call, TRBD1, is unchecked because there is no DNA. Germline V gene lookup returns CDR1 MNHNY and CDR2 SVGAGI (reference sequence). The CDR3 has 15 residues. CDR3 sequence: CASSEVPGAKNIQYF.

This chain connects TRBV5-1 to TRBJ2-1. Germline-derived CDR1 and CDR2 are SGHRS and YFSETQ. This CDR3 spans 11 amino acids. The CDR3 is CASVCPTMQFF.

This chain connects TRBV20-1 to TRBJ2-5. The CDR3 is 11 residues long. Germline V lookup: CDR1 DFQATT, CDR2 SNEGSKA (reference sequence). CDR3 protein: CSVGNSETQYF.

V gene TRBV7-8 combines with J gene TRBJ2-1; TCRdb lists TRBD2, though no DNA is available to test this call. CDR1 and CDR2 from the germline V gene are SGHVS and FQNEAQ. The CDR3 loop spans 16 amino acids. CDR3: CASSLERASVLNEQFF. The full variable domain, completed using reference TRBV7-8 and TRBJ2-1, is GAGVSQSPRYKVAKRGQDVALRCDPISGHVSLFWYQQALGQGPEFLTYFQNEAQLDKSGLPSDRFFAERPEGSVSTLKIQRTQQEDSAVYLCASSLERASVLNEQFFGPGTRLTVL.

V gene TRBV30 combines with J gene TRBJ2-1; lacking DNA, the TRBD2 call made by TCRdb goes unchecked. The CDR3 is 14 amino acids. CDR1 is GTSNPN and CDR2 is SVGIG in the germline V gene (reference sequence). CDR3 sequence reads: CAWSAAGAVNEQFF. Full variable domain (missing parts from reference TRBV30 and TRBJ2-1): SQTIHQWPATLVQPVGSPLSLECTVEGTSNPNLYWYRQAAGRGLQLLFYSVGIGQISSEVPQNLSASRPQDRQFILSSKKLLLSDSGFYLCAWSAAGAVNEQFFGPGTRLTVL.

CDR3 in amino acids: CASSTALRPAKNIQYF. The chain links TRBV2 to TRBJ2-4; TCRdb indicates TRBD1, and absent DNA this call remains unverified. Germline V CDR1 and CDR2: SNHLY, FYNNEI. The CDR3 totals 16 residues.

This chain connects TRBV28 to TRBJ2-1; absent DNA, TCRdb's TRBD1 call cannot be checked. Germline assignment: CDR1 MDHEN and CDR2 SYDVKM. CDR3 length equals 13 residues. CDR3 loop: CASSFFPGEGRFF.

The V and J genes are TRBV6-2 or TRBV6-3 and TRBJ1-5; TCRdb's D call, TRBD1, is unchecked because there is no DNA. The germline V gene has CDR1 MNHEY and CDR2 SVGEGT. The length of the CDR3 is 15 residues. The CDR3 loop is CASIAGQTSNQPQHF.

The chain recombines TRBV12-3 or TRBV12-4 with TRBJ2-1; the D gene TCRdb calls, TRBD2, cannot be checked with no DNA. The CDR3 is made up of 17 amino acids. The CDR3 is CASSGYGRARSYNEQFF.

The chain carries TRBV6-4 and TRBJ2-1; with no DNA, the TCRdb D assignment of TRBD1 cannot be verified. Germline CDR1 reads MRHNA; CDR2 reads SNTAGT. This CDR3 has 15 residues. The CDR3 loop is CASSPEGGSYNEQFF.

This chain links TRBV14 with TRBJ2-3; without DNA, the TCRdb call of TRBD2 cannot be checked. This CDR3 is built from 14 residues. Germline CDR1 reads SGHDN; CDR2 reads FVKESK. The CDR3: CASSQREVVDTQYF.

This sequence joins TRBV11-2 and TRBJ1-4; TCRdb lists TRBD1, though no DNA is available to test this call. There are 16 residues in the CDR3. CDR1 SGHAT and CDR2 FQNNGV come from the germline V gene. This chain's CDR3 is CASSKIEQGRNEKLFF.

The chain couples TRBV20-1 to TRBJ2-5; the D gene TCRdb calls, TRBD2, cannot be checked with no DNA. Per germline, CDR1 DFQATT and CDR2 SNEGSKA (reference sequence). This CDR3 spans 12 amino acids. This CDR3 is CSAGLGEETQYF.

The genes are TRBV3-1 and TRBJ2-2; the TRBD2 assignment by TCRdb is unverifiable without DNA. The CDR3 spans 18 residues. Germline V lookup: CDR1 LGHDT, CDR2 YNNKEL (reference sequence). The CDR3 here is CASSQDGLGLSDTGELFF.

The CDR3 sequence: CASSKAGEIGLRYEQYF. V is TRBV21-1 and J is TRBJ2-7. TRBV21-1 is marked as a pseudogene. CDR3 size: 17 residues.

This chain joins TRBV4-1 and TRBJ2-2; the D gene TCRdb calls, TRBD2, cannot be checked with no DNA. The CDR3 runs 21 residues. Germline assignment: CDR1 MGHRA and CDR2 YSYEKL. The CDR3 here is CASSQDSRGRAGTRASWELFF.

V usage is TRBV4-1 and J usage is TRBJ2-7; no DNA is available, so the TRBD1 call from TCRdb remains unchecked. This CDR3 has 16 amino acids. Germline values: CDR1 MGHRA, CDR2 YSYEKL. The CDR3 spells CASSQDMAGFGYEQYF.

The V and J genes are TRBV27 and TRBJ2-7; TCRdb's assignment of TRBD1 cannot be checked, as there is no DNA. CDR1 is MNHEY and CDR2 is SMNVEV in the germline V gene (reference sequence). CDR3 size: 13 residues. CDR3 region: CASSPPGFDEQYF.

The rearrangement links TRBV5-1 to TRBJ2-1; the D call from TCRdb, TRBD2, cannot be confirmed without DNA. The CDR3 sequence is 14 residues long. The germline gives CDR1 SGHRS, CDR2 YFSETQ. The CDR3 here is CASSATPLGNEQFF.

V is TRBV6-4 and J is TRBJ1-2. Per germline, CDR1 MRHNA and CDR2 SNTAGT. The CDR3 runs 14 residues. The CDR3 here is CASTVRTLDYGYTF.

CDR3 residues: CASSLSGDRVLGTSGRPYNEQFF. The rearrangement links TRBV23-1 to TRBJ2-1; the D call of TRBD2 rests on TCRdb alone, since no DNA is present to check it. TRBV23-1 is labeled an ORF, and its function is uncertain. The CDR3 totals 23 residues.

V is TRBV12-3 or TRBV12-4 and J is TRBJ1-1; TCRdb's D call, TRBD1, is unchecked because there is no DNA. The CDR3 covers 11 residues. The CDR3 loop reads CASSAVGGAFF.